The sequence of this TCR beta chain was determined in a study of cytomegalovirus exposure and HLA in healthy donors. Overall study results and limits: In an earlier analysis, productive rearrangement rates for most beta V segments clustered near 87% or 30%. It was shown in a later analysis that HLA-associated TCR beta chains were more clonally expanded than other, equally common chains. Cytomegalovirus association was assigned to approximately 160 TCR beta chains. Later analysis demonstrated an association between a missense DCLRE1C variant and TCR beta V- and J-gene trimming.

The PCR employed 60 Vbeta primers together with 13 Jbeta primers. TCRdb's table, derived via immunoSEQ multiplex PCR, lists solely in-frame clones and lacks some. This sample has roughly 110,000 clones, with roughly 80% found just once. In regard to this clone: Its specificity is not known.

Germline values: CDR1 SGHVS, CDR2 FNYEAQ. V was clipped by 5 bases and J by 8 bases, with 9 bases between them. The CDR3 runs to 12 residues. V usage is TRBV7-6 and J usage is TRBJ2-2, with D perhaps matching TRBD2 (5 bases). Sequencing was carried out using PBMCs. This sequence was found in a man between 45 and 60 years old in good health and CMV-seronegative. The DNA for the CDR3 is TGTGCCAGCAGCAAAGGAGGTGGGGAGCTGTTTTTT. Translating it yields CASSKGGGELFF. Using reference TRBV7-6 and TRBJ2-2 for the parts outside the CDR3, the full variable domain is GAGVSQSPRYKVTKRGQDVALRCDPISGHVSLYWYRQALGQGPEFLTYFNYEAQQDKSGLPNDRFSAERPEGSISTLTIQRTEQRDSAMYRCASSKGGGELFFGEGSRLTVL.